The TCR beta chain described here comes from a study of blood T cell repertoires in COVID-19. Background on the study: Whether acute or convalescent, the COVID-19 samples came from the United States, Italy and Spain. PBMCs, B-cell-depleted T cells, or T cells provided the cDNA or gDNA that made up the material.

Seattle participants joined during active infection and were tracked over time. Study processing details: Counts of nucleated cells, estimated from reference gene primer amplification, were obtained. Libraries were prepared by immunoSEQ multiplex PCR; TCRdb keeps only in-frame clonotypes and omits some of them. The V and J calls and the clone size are those of that table, but D and trimming were determined from the DNA. This table holds around 220,000 clones, around 87% found once. The CDR3 is made up of 14 amino acids. V was pared by 5 bases and J by 6 bases, with 16 bases between. Germline values: CDR1 SGHTA, CDR2 FQGNSA. This clone was seen at least ten times.

The sequencing sample was made of peripheral blood. The sequence was collected from a woman in her forties or fifties with COVID-19, enrolled during active disease. V usage is TRBV7-2 and J usage is TRBJ1-2, with D maybe TRBD1 (6 bases). CDR3 in amino acids: CASSPGGQGHGYTF. CDR3 in DNA: TGTGCCAGCAGCCCCGGGGGGCAGGGGCATGGCTACACCTTC. Full variable domain (outside the CDR3, taken from reference TRBV7-2 and TRBJ1-2): GAGVSQSPSNKVTEKGKDVELRCDPISGHTALYWYRQSLGQGLEFLIYFQGNSAPDKSGLPSDRFSAERTGGSVSTLTIQRTQQEDSAVYLCASSPGGQGHGYTFGSGTRLTVV.